These T cell receptor beta chains were read from a single sample in a study of CD8 T cells in ankylosing spondylitis. TCRdb used MiXCR to reprocess the 5' RACE reads, holding one entry per CDR3 protein. Found here are more than 600,000 distinct CDR3 sequences, around 19% of them singletons; the top ten hold under 20%. The material sequenced was blood, either unsorted or a sorted T cell fraction (not recorded which). Source of these receptors: a male donor with ankylosing spondylitis. Both conserved end residues are part of each CDR3. The order of the fields is D gene, clone size, J gene, V gene, CDR3 DNA, CDR3 protein. The D gene is left open where the match is weak. Not every row has a clone size; where given, it reads once, few, many or a size class.

.,many,TRBJ2-4,TRBV12-3/TRBV12-4,TGTGCCAGCAGTTTAGGAGTCAGGAACATTCAGTACTTC,CASSLGVRNIQYF
TRBD2,many,TRBJ2-2,TRBV7-7,TGTGCTAGCAGCCCAGTGACTAGCGGACCGAACACCGGGGAGCTGTTTTTT,CASSPVTSGPNTGELFF
TRBD2,.,TRBJ2-7,TRBV7-8,TGTGCCAGCAGCTGGGGACTAGCGGGGAGCGAGCAGTACTTC,CASSWGLAGSEQYF
.,few,TRBJ2-7,TRBV20-1,TGCAGTGCTAGAGATCCCCACTTGGACAGTAGCGAGCAGTACTTC,CSARDPHLDSSEQYF
TRBD1,few,TRBJ1-1,TRBV14,TGTGCCAGCAGCCAAGATCGAGACAGGGTGTACGGCACTGAAGCTTTCTTT,CASSQDRDRVYGTEAFF
.,many,TRBJ2-7,TRBV20-1,TGCAGTGCTAGGGACGCTGGCTACGAGCAGTACTTC,CSARDAGYEQYF
.,few,TRBJ2-7,TRBV21-1,TGTGCCAGCAGCAAAGCTACACGGGGGTTGGGTGAGCAGTACTTC,CASSKATRGLGEQYF
.,few,TRBJ2-7,TRBV30,TGTGCCTGGAGTGCTAGGGACAACGAGCAGTACTTC,CAWSARDNEQYF
TRBD1,.,TRBJ2-7,TRBV4-1,TGCGCCAGCAGCCAAGATGAAGGGGGCAAGAACGAGCAGTACTTC,CASSQDEGGKNEQYF
TRBD1,.,TRBJ1-2,TRBV5-1,TGCGCCAGCACCCCCTCGCAGGGGGCGCGGGATGGCTACACCTTC,CASTPSQGARDGYTF
.,few,TRBJ2-1,TRBV6-1,TGTGCCAGCAAGCCTGACAGTTACAATGAGCAGTTCTTC,CASKPDSYNEQFF
.,few,TRBJ1-5,TRBV12-3/TRBV12-4,TGTGCCAGCAGTTTAGGGGCCCCCACAGGTCCCAATCAGCCCCAGCATTTT,CASSLGAPTGPNQPQHF
.,many,TRBJ2-6,TRBV18,TGTGCCAGCTCACCACGTGGACCGGCGGGGGCCAACGTCCTGACTTTC,CASSPRGPAGANVLTF
.,.,TRBJ2-7,TRBV29-1,TGCAGCTTTTCGGGGATATTCTACGAGCAGTACTTC,CSFSGIFYEQYF
.,many,TRBJ1-1,TRBV5-1,TGCGCCAGCAGCAACTGGAACACTGAAGCTTTCTTT,CASSNWNTEAFF
.,.,TRBJ2-6,TRBV6-2/TRBV6-3,TGTGCCAGCAGTTACGTCTTAGCCGGGGCCAACGTCCTGACTTTC,CASSYVLAGANVLTF
.,few,TRBJ2-2,TRBV12-3/TRBV12-4,TGTGCCAGCAGTCCCCCCGTCTCAACACGCCGAGCGCTGTTTTTT,CASSPPVSTRRALFF
.,.,TRBJ1-2,TRBV7-9,TGTGCCAGCAGCTTAGGGACATTCAACTATGGCTACACCTTC,CASSLGTFNYGYTF
.,.,TRBJ2-3,TRBV4-3,TGCGCCAGCAGCCAGGGCGGTTCAGATACGCAGTATTTT,CASSQGGSDTQYF
TRBD1,few,TRBJ2-1,TRBV5-1,TGCGCCAGCGGACGGACAGGACATTTAGAATACAATGAGCAGTTCTTC,CASGRTGHLEYNEQFF
.,many,TRBJ2-3,TRBV12-3/TRBV12-4,TGTGCCAGCAGTCCCACGCCTAGGTGGGGGAGTGGGGCAGATACGCAGTATTTT,CASSPTPRWGSGADTQYF
.,many,TRBJ2-3,TRBV11-2,TGTGCCAGCAGCTTAGGTTCGTTAGCGCTTAGCACAGATACGCAGTATTTT,CASSLGSLALSTDTQYF
TRBD1,few,TRBJ2-7,TRBV11-3,TGTGCCAGCAGCTTGACAGGGATCGCCGAGCAGTACTTC,CASSLTGIAEQYF
.,.,TRBJ1-2,TRBV20-1,TGCAGTGCTAGGGGGGGCCCCAACTATGGCTACACCTTC,CSARGGPNYGYTF
TRBD1,.,TRBJ2-7,TRBV10-3,TGTGCCATCAGTAGGGACAGGACGGGGGAGCAGTACTTC,CAISRDRTGEQYF
TRBD2,few,TRBJ2-4,TRBV20-1,TGCAGTGCTAGAGATCGCCTAGCGGGGGGGAGAGCCAAAAACATTCAGTACTTC,CSARDRLAGGRAKNIQYF
.,few,TRBJ1-1,TRBV15,TGTGCCACCAGCAGAGTTTGGGCAGGGGCGACTGAAGCTTTCTTT,CATSRVWAGATEAFF
.,.,TRBJ2-5,TRBV20-1,TGCAGTGCTAGAGGGACCGGGGGCTGGGGGGAGACCCAGTACTTC,CSARGTGGWGETQYF
TRBD2,.,TRBJ2-7,TRBV11-1,TGTGCCAGCAGCTCCGGGACTAGCGGAAATTTTAGGTCCTACGAGCAGTACTTC,CASSSGTSGNFRSYEQYF
TRBD1,few,TRBJ2-5,TRBV18,TGTGCCAGCTCACTTACACAGGGGGCTGAGACCCAGTACTTC,CASSLTQGAETQYF
.,.,TRBJ1-1,TRBV18,TGTGCCAGCTCTTCGTCCATCAGGGAGTTTGAAGCTTTCTTT,CASSSSIREFEAFF
.,few,TRBJ1-5,TRBV18,TGTGCCAGCTCACCACCCGGGGGCGGTCAGCCCCAGCATTTT,CASSPPGGGQPQHF
TRBD2,few,TRBJ2-7,TRBV3-1,TGTGCCAGCAGCCACTCGAGCGGGGCCAACTCCTACGAGCAGTACTTC,CASSHSSGANSYEQYF
TRBD2,.,TRBJ2-5,TRBV2,TGTGCCAGCAGTGAAGCACTAGCGGGGCGCCAAGAGACCCAGTACTTC,CASSEALAGRQETQYF
.,few,TRBJ2-7,TRBV6-6,TGTGCCAGCAGTTTTGGGGCCTACTACGAGCAGTACTTC,CASSFGAYYEQYF
TRBD1,few,TRBJ1-5,TRBV20-1,TGCAGTGCTAGAGATGCCTTTAGGACAGGGGGCAATCAGCCCCAGCATTTT,CSARDAFRTGGNQPQHF
.,many,TRBJ2-7,TRBV7-8,TGTGCCAGCAGCCAAAACCGGGACTTATCCTACGAGCAGTACTTC,CASSQNRDLSYEQYF
.,.,TRBJ2-7,TRBV3-1,TGTGCCAGCAGCCAAGAATTAGTGGGCGAGCAGTACTTC,CASSQELVGEQYF
.,few,TRBJ2-7,TRBV12-3/TRBV12-4,TGTGCCAGCAGCCCTGGCTGGGGGGCCAGCTCCTACGAGCAGTACTTC,CASSPGWGASSYEQYF
TRBD2,.,TRBJ2-1,TRBV9,TGTGCCAGCCAACCCACACCGGGACTAGAATACAATGAGCAGTTCTTC,CASQPTPGLEYNEQFF
.,.,TRBJ1-2,TRBV6-1,TGTGCCAGCAGCCGCCAGGGCCCGGGAAACTATGGCTACACCTTC,CASSRQGPGNYGYTF
.,.,TRBJ1-2,TRBV29-1,TGCAGCGTTGAAAGGTCCCTACAGGGACGAGGCTATGGCTACACCTTC,CSVERSLQGRGYGYTF
TRBD2,few,TRBJ2-3,TRBV20-1,TGCAGTGCTAGAGATGCCCCGGGACTAGCGGGCACAGATACGCAGTATTTT,CSARDAPGLAGTDTQYF
.,.,TRBJ2-1,TRBV20-1,TGCAGTGCTAAGGTAGACAATGAGCAGTTCTTC,CSAKVDNEQFF
TRBD2,.,TRBJ2-7,TRBV11-2,TGTGCCAGCAGCCATCGGACTAGCGGGGGGACATTATCTTCCTACGAGCAGTACTTC,CASSHRTSGGTLSSYEQYF
.,few,TRBJ2-5,TRBV7-3,TGTGCCAGCAGCTTAACCAGGAGCAGGGGTGAGACCCAGTACTTC,CASSLTRSRGETQYF
.,.,TRBJ2-7,TRBV5-1,TGCGCCAGCAGTTCCACGACAGTACCCTACGAGCAGTACTTC,CASSSTTVPYEQYF